This T cell receptor beta chain was observed in a study of CXCR3 chemokines and chemotherapy response in bladder cancer. The CDR3 has 13 residues. Germline CDR1 and CDR2: DFQATT and SNEGSKA (reference sequence). Trimming left V 6 bases short and J 3 bases short, with 14 bases between. The sample holds a few counts of this clonotype. TCRdb re-called the PCR reads with MiXCR, one entry per CDR3 protein. Among approximately 8,300 distinct CDR3 sequences listed, 23% were seen once. The rearrangement joins TRBV20-1 to TRBJ2-5; TRBD1 or TRBD2 may be the D gene (5 bases each). The receptor comes from a human donor with bladder cancer that did not respond to neoadjuvant chemotherapy. The sample was taken from a patient whose treatment included neoadjuvant chemotherapy. The CDR3: CSAYKRGEETQYF. The CDR3 coding sequence is TGCAGTGCCTACAAGAGGGGAGAAGAGACCCAGTACTTC.